This TCR beta chain was retrieved from a study of T cell repertoires in cytomegalovirus infection. Unmatched junction bases numbered 7, after V lost 3 bases and J lost 7 bases. The CDR3 runs 15 residues. This clonotype was observed many times. Antigen: not known. Each CDR3 protein gets one entry after TCRdb re-called the reads with MiXCR. The sample holds about 770,000 distinct CDR3 sequences; around 29% are singletons and the top ten take around 13%. This receptor was identified in a human donor in good health (CMV status not recorded). Some clones in this sample may be carry-over from other donors' samples. This sample comprised cultured CD8+ T cells from PBMCs, obtained from culture after CMV antigen stimulation. The V and J genes are TRBV12-3 or TRBV12-4 and TRBJ2-1, with TRBD2 matching over 9 bases. The CDR3 nucleotides read TGTGCCAGCAGTTTGGGCGGGGGGGCCATGAATGAGCAGTTCTTC. Translation: CASSLGGGAMNEQFF.